This T cell receptor (beta chain) is from a study of memory CD8 T cells in hepatitis C reinfection. In the study overall: A couple of donors resolved primary infection, then developed chronic reinfection. Pre-reinfection sampling occurred 55 to 20 weeks ahead of detected reinfection.

Assay used: immunoSEQ multiplex PCR; TCRdb lists only in-frame clones, some missing. This table holds over 45,000 clones, 85% to 90% found once. This clone has only one observation. The germline V gene has CDR1 MNHEY and CDR2 SVGAGI. The CDR3 totals 13 residues. With 0 bases removed from V and 8 bases from J, the gap between germline ends came to 8 bases. The time point denotes: pre-reinfection, 55 to 20 weeks before reinfection detection. The sorted cells went straight to TCR sequencing with no prior in vitro expansion. The rearrangement links TRBV6-5 to TRBJ2-1, with D perhaps TRBD2 (6 bases). The sequenced sample was naive CD8+ T cells sorted from blood. This clonotype was obtained from a man in his late teens or twenties with hepatitis C virus infection. The CDR3 loop is CASSYSGEDEQFF. CDR3 sequence (DNA): TGTGCCAGCAGTTACTCCGGGGAGGATGAGCAGTTCTTC.